The source of this T cell receptor (beta chain) is a study of blood T cells in healthy people across ages. With a J-beta primer mix and a sample-barcoded 5' primer, a second PCR ran 7 to 11 cycles. MiXCR, applied by TCRdb to the 5' RACE reads, yields one record per CDR3 protein. This table has over 950,000 distinct CDR3 sequences, roughly two fifths appearing once. V lost 4 bases to trimming and J lost 5 bases; unmatched junction nucleotides: 9. CDR1 and CDR2 from the germline V gene are MNHEY and SVGAGI. The CDR3 has 15 residues. Every participating donor contributed approximately 9.5 milliliters of peripheral blood through a draw. This clonotype was seen at least ten times.

The source of this sequence is a young man in good health. Sequencing was carried out using blood. V gene TRBV6-5 combines with J gene TRBJ2-5; 8 nucleotides line up with TRBD1. The CDR3, as DNA: TGTGCCAGCAGTTCAGGACAGGGAAGAAGGGAGACCCAGTACTTC. It yields the protein CASSSGQGRRETQYF.